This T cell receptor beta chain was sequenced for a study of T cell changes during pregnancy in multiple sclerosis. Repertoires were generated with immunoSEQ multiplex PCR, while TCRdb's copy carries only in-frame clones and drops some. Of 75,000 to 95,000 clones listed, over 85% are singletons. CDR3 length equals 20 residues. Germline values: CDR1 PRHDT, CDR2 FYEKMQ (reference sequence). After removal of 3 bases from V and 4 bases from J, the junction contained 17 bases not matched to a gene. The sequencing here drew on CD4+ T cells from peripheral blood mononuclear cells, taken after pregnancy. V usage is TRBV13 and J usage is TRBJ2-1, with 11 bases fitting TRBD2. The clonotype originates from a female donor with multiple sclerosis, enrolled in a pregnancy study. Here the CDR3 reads CASSLFARASGRNLYNEQFF. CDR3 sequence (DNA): TGTGCCAGCAGCTTGTTCGCTAGGGCTAGCGGGAGGAACTTGTACAATGAGCAGTTCTTC.